This T cell receptor beta chain was captured by sequencing in a study of T cells in Graves' hyperthyroidism and ophthalmopathy. Study-wide results and limits: The blood repertoire included most of the expanded thyroid clonotypes above 0.001. A median about 6.5 months before onset, the model predicted ophthalmopathy.

RNA transcripts gave rise to amplified TCR beta CDR3 regions. In the first-round RT-PCR of the TCR CDR3, the HTBI primer set was used. Each CDR3 protein is one row after TCRdb ran MiXCR on the multiplex PCR reads. The sample yields more than 350,000 distinct CDR3 sequences, just under 15% seen once. A remark on this clonotype: Its antigen remains unknown.

Sequencing was done on a sample of blood. The clonotype originates from a woman in her 30s with Graves' hyperthyroidism.

The CDR3 bases are TGTGCCAGCAGTTACGATGCGGGAGGGCCGATCGGGGAGCTGTTTTTT. This encodes CASSYDAGGPIGELFF. This chain connects TRBV6-5 to TRBJ2-2; 9 nucleotides agree with TRBD2. This CDR3 region has 16 residues. Unmatched junction bases numbered 8, after V lost 2 bases and J lost 7 bases. The V gene's germline CDR1 is MNHEY and CDR2 SVGAGI.